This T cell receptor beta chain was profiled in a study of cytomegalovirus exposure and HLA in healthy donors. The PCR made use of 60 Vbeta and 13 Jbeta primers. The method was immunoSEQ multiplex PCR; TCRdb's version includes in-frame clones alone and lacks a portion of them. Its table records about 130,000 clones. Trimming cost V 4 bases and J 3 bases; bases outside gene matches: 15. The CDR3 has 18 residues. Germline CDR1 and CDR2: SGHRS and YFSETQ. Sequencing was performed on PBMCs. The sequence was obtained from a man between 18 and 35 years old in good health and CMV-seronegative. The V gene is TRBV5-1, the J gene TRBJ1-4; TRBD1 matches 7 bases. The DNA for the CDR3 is TGCGCCAGCAGCCCTCGACTTGGTCACAGGGGCGCTAATGAAAAACTGTTTTTT. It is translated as CASSPRLGHRGANEKLFF. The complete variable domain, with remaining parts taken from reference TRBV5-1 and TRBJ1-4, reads KAGVTQTPRYLIKTRGQQVTLSCSPISGHRSVSWYQQTPGQGLQFLFEYFSETQRNKGNFPGRFSGRQFSNSRSEMNVSTLELGDSALYLCASSPRLGHRGANEKLFFGSGTQLSVL.